Listed here are 13 T cell receptor beta chains from one sample, sequenced in a study of human T cells and chemical hapten exposure. TCRdb redid the calling of the RACE reads with MiXCR, one entry per CDR3 protein. The sample gives about 61,000 distinct CDR3 sequences, approximately 7% of which show up once; more than 1.5% is in the top ten. Time point here: pre-sensitization, week 0. Treatment given: therapeutic diphenylcyclopropenone sensitization with weekly scalp DPC. Sample: whole blood, taken in connection with sensitization to the hapten diphenylcyclopropenone (DPC). These receptors came from a woman aged 25 to 39 with alopecia areata. Some clones in this sample may be carry-over from other donors' samples.

This clonotype was detected many times. The chain recombines TRBV2 with TRBJ1-4; D unresolved. Trimming shortened V by 2 bases and J by 3 bases, and 10 bases separated the two germline ends. Germline CDR1 SNHLY, CDR2 FYNNEI. This CDR3 has 15 residues. CDR3 nucleotide sequence: TGTGCCAGCAGTGAAATGGGCGGCCCTAATGAAAAACTGTTTTTT. Translating gives CASSEMGGPNEKLFF.

As for this clonotype: Mismatch with germline at one junction end may stem from a read error. This chain links TRBV6-5 with TRBJ1-5; possibly TRBD1 for D (5 bases). The CDR3 spans 14 residues. Germline CDR1 is MNHEY and CDR2 is SVGAGI. The chain's CDR3 is CASRDGVGNQPQHF. In nucleotides, the CDR3 is TGTGCCAGTAGGGACGGTGTGGGCAACCAGCCCCAGCATTTT.

The chain is built from TRBV6-6 and TRBJ1-4; 8 positions agree with TRBD1. The ends lost 5 bases at V and 8 bases at J; junction bases unmatched: 4. CDR3 length: 13 amino acids. Germline CDR1 reads MNHNY; CDR2 reads SVGAGI (reference sequence). This CDR3 is CASSPQGEEKLFF. In DNA, the CDR3 is TGTGCCAGCAGTCCACAGGGGGAGGAAAAACTGTTTTTT.

This clonotype was detected many times. The chain joins TRBV18 to TRBJ2-1; TRBD1 might be the D (6 bases). The V end lost 6 bases, the J end lost 0 bases, and 24 bases lay between the germline ends. Looked up from germline, CDR1 is KGHSH and CDR2 is LQKENI. CDR3 length: 19 residues. CDR3 bases: TGTGCCAGCTCCCCTAATCTTCCCACAGGGCTAAGCTCCTACAATGAGCAGTTCTTC. This gives the protein CASSPNLPTGLSSYNEQFF.

At least ten counts were recorded for this clonotype. The chain joins TRBV29-1 to TRBJ2-1; 7 nucleotides match TRBD1. Germline CDR1 reads SQVTM; CDR2 reads ANQGSEA. The CDR3 sequence is 15 residues long. Trimming took 6 bases from V and 4 from J; bases not matched to a gene: 12. The CDR3 is CSVNNRDSPYNEQFF. CDR3 nucleotide sequence: TGCAGCGTAAACAACCGGGACAGCCCTTACAATGAGCAGTTCTTC.

This clonotype was observed a single time. A much larger clone sits a single nucleotide away, making a read error possible. The chain employs TRBV11-2 and TRBJ2-5; 8 bases agree with TRBD2. The V gene's germline CDR1 is SGHAT and CDR2 FQNNGV. CDR3 length: 13 amino acids. J gave up 5 bases and V 3 bases, and 2 bases lay outside the gene matches. The CDR3 region has the DNA TGTGCCAGCAGCTTTTCGGGGGGGGAGACCCAGTACTTC. Protein product: CASSFSGGETQYF.

This clonotype was observed many times. V is TRBV20-1 and J is TRBJ1-6; 9 nucleotides agree with TRBD1. The CDR3 has 15 amino acids. With 3 bases clipped from V and 7 bases from J, the junction kept 7 bases outside the gene matches. The germline gives CDR1 DFQATT, CDR2 SNEGSKA (reference sequence). This chain's CDR3 is CSASDPGQGNSPLHF. In DNA, the CDR3 is TGCAGTGCTAGCGATCCGGGACAGGGAAATTCACCCCTCCACTTT.

This clonotype has at least ten counts. The chain links TRBV19 to TRBJ2-2; D remains ambiguous. The ends were cut back, 5 bases at V and 3 bases at J, with 13 bases in the middle. The germline V gene encodes CDR1 LNHDA and CDR2 SQIVND (reference sequence). This CDR3 is built from 15 residues. This chain's CDR3 is CASSLLQSYTGELFF. The CDR3 DNA sequence: TGTGCCAGTAGTCTTTTGCAGTCATACACCGGGGAGCTGTTTTTT.

This clonotype has at least ten counts. The V gene is TRBV6-1, the J gene TRBJ1-1; D is uncertain. CDR3 length: 14 amino acids. CDR1 and CDR2 from the germline V gene are MNHNS and SASEGT. Deletions cut 4 bases from V and 0 bases from J, with 9 bases between. The CDR3 sequence: CASSVEQVNTEAFF. In nucleotides, the CDR3 is TGTGCCAGCAGTGTAGAACAAGTGAACACTGAAGCTTTCTTT.

This clonotype has a count of ten or more. The CDR3 region is CASSDRGSDTQYF. Written as DNA, the CDR3 is TGTGCCAGCAGTGACAGGGGCTCAGATACGCAGTATTTT. The V and J genes are TRBV2 and TRBJ2-3; perhaps TRBD1 as D (6 bases). Germline V gives CDR1 SNHLY, CDR2 FYNNEI. Trimming pared 3 bases from V and 4 bases from J, leaving 8 bases between. CDR3 size: 13 residues. Full variable domain (rest looked up from reference TRBV2 and TRBJ2-3): EPEVTQTPSHQVTQMGQEVILRCVPISNHLYFYWYRQILGQKVEFLVSFYNNEISEKSEIFDDQFSVERPDGSNFTLKIRSTKLEDSAMYFCASSDRGSDTQYFGPGTRLTVL.

Details on this clonotype: A single base separates this from a much larger clone, so it may be a read error. J is TRBJ2-3 and V is TRBV3-1; 11 bases are a match to TRBD2. The CDR3 has 17 amino acids. Germline V gene sequence: CDR1 LGHDT, CDR2 YNNKEL (reference sequence). CDR3 loop: CVSSPSLLAGGGDTQYF. For the CDR3, the DNA is TGTGTCAGCAGCCCCAGTCTGCTAGCGGGGGGTGGAGATACGCAGTATTTT.

The rearrangement joins TRBV2 to TRBJ1-2; 7 bases are a match to TRBD1. CDR3 length equals 13 residues. Germline assignment: CDR1 SNHLY and CDR2 FYNNEI. V shed 10 bases, J shed 8 bases, and the junction held 13 bases outside the gene matches. CDR3 in amino acids: CAIVPGQSLGYTF. The DNA for the CDR3 is TGTGCCATCGTACCGGGACAGTCCCTAGGCTACACCTTC.

This clonotype has just a few counts. V is TRBV27 and J is TRBJ2-1; D is undetermined. The V end was cut by 4 bases, the J end by 3 bases, with 13 bases between. Germline V gene data show CDR1 as MNHEY and CDR2 as SMNVEV (reference sequence). The CDR3 covers 15 residues. CDR3 loop: CASSSPVSNYNEQFF. The CDR3 bases are TGTGCCAGCAGTTCCCCCGTTTCGAACTACAATGAGCAGTTCTTC.